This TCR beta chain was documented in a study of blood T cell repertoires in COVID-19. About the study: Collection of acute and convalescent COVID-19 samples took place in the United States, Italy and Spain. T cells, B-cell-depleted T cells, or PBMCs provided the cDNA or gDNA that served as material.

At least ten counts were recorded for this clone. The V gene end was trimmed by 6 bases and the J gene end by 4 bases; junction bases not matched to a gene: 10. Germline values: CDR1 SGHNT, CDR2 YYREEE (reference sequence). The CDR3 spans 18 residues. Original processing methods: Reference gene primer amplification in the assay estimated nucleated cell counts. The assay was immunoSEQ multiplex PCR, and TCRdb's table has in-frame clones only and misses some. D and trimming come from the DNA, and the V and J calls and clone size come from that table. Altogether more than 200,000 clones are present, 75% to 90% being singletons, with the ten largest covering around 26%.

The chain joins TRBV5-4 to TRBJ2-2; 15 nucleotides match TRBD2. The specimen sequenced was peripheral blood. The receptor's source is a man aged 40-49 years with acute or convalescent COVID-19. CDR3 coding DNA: TGTGCCAGCACCCGGCGGGGACTAGCGGGAGGCGGCACCGGGGAGCTGTTTTTT. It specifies CASTRRGLAGGGTGELFF.